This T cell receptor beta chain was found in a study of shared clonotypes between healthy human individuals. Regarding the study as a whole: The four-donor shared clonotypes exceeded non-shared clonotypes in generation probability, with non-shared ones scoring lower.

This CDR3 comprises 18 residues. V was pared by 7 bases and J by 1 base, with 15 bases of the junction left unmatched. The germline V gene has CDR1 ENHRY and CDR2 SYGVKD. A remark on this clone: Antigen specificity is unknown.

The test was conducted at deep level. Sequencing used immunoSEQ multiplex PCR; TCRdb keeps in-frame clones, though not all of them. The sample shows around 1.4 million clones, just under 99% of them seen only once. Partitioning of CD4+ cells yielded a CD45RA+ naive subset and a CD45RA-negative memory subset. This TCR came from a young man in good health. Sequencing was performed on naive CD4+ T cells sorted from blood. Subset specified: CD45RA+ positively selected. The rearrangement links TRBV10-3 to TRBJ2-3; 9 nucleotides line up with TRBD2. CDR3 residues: CAITALASGVSGTDTQYF. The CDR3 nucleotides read TGTGCCATCACGGCCTTGGCTAGCGGGGTTTCGGGCACAGATACGCAGTATTTT.